This TCR beta chain is from a study of post-analysis software for immune sequencing data. In the study overall: The cohort encompassed relapsing-remitting, secondary progressive and progressive-relapsing multiple sclerosis disease courses. Study conclusions and caveats: The study found significantly lower normalized Chao1 diversity in multiple sclerosis patients than in controls. In patients, TRBV5-6, TRBV5-1 and TRBV20-1 belonged to five TRBV segments found more frequently than in controls. F measure grouped same-batch samples tightly together.

This clonotype was found once. What it binds is not known. The authors incorporated unique molecular identifiers into the TCR beta cDNA libraries. Once roughly 1 to 11 million T cells were used, approximately 470,000 cDNA molecules resulted. TCRdb independently ran MiXCR on the PCR reads; one entry per CDR3 protein. This table holds roughly 670,000 distinct CDR3 sequences, approximately 59% found once. There are 13 residues in the CDR3. CDR1 SGHVS and CDR2 FQNEAQ come from the germline V gene. V was cut by 4 bases and J by 2 bases, with 9 bases left in between. Sample: blood. J is TRBJ2-7 and V is TRBV7-8; D is unresolved. This receptor was identified in a girl aged 2 to 10 with multiple sclerosis. The CDR3: CASSYEVTYEQYF. The DNA for the CDR3 is TGTGCCAGCAGCTACGAGGTAACCTACGAGCAGTACTTC.